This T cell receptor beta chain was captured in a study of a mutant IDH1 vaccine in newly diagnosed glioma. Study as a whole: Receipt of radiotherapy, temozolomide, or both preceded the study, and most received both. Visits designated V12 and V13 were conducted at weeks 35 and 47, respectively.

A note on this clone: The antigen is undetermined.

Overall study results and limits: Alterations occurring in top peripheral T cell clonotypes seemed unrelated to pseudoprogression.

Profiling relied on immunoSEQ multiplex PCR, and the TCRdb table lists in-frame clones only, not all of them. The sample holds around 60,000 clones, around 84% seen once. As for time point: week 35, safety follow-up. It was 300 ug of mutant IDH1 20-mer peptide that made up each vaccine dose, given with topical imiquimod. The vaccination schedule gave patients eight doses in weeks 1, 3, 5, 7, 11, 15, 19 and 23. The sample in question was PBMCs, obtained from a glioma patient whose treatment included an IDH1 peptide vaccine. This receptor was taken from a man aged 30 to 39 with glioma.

CDR3 amino acids: CASSLTGDTYEQYF. For the CDR3, the DNA is TGTGCCAGCAGTTTGACAGGGGATACCTACGAGCAGTACTTC. The gene calls are TRBV28 and TRBJ2-7; 8 bases match TRBD1. Trimming at V came to 3 bases and at J to 2 bases, leaving 3 bases not matched to a gene. CDR1 MDHEN and CDR2 SYDVKM come from the germline V gene. There are 14 residues in the CDR3.